The clone carrying this TCR beta chain was seen many times. Its antigen is still unknown. This entry is derived from a study of T cell repertoires in cytomegalovirus infection. Study overall: Well-studied HLA-B-restricted epitopes and recently identified HLA-C-restricted epitopes of CMV were both used in the study. Both CMV infection and a matching HLA type were indicated by public TCR beta signatures. Notes on the study in general: The cumulative frequency of public TCR beta families identified carriers of CMV plus the relevant HLA. HLA-C-restricted, CMV-specific TCR beta clonotypes were dominant ex vivo.

TCRdb re-called the reads with MiXCR, one entry per CDR3 protein. The profile shows roughly 860,000 distinct CDR3 sequences, approximately 29% of them singletons. The TCR originated in a human donor in good health (CMV status not recorded). Some clones in this sample may be carry-over from other donors' samples. The sample here was cultured CD8+ T cells from PBMCs, taken from culture after CMV antigen stimulation.

CDR3 DNA: TGTGCCAGCGACTCACTGATCGATTTCGATGAGCAGTTCTTC. Translation gives CASDSLIDFDEQFF. The chain links TRBV5-5 to TRBJ2-1; the D is unclear. The V end was cut by 7 bases, the J end by 8 bases, with 19 bases between. CDR1 is SGHKS and CDR2 is YYEKEE in the germline V gene (reference sequence). The CDR3 contains 14 residues.